The following is a T cell receptor beta chain sequence with its context. The antigen is unknown. This entry belongs to a study of T cell responses to AZD1222 COVID-19 vaccine. Germline CDR1 LNHNV, CDR2 YYDKDF (reference sequence). V dropped 4 bases and J dropped 6 bases, with 15 bases sitting between them. This CDR3 has 14 amino acids. Doses given second, at about 4 or about 12 weeks, were pooled. Study results and limitations: Reportedly, close to half of spike-specific TCRs are directed against unmutated variant regions. Recipients of two AZD1222 doses showed rising Spike-specific TCR breadth and depth. Spike was spanned by vaccine-associated CD4 TCRs, which were dominant at 160-218 and 743-854.

Assay: immunoSEQ multiplex PCR; the TCRdb copy retains only in-frame clones and omits some. The profile covers about 93,000 clones, with roughly nine tenths appearing a single time and less than 3% taken by the ten largest. The source material was peripheral blood, sampled 28 days after the second AZD1222 dose. The sequence derives from an adult who received the AZD1222 COVID-19 vaccine. This chain joins TRBV15 and TRBJ2-5, with D maybe TRBD2 (5 bases). In DNA form, the CDR3 reads TGTGCCACCAGCACAATACAGCGGAGGAAGACCCAGTACTTC. It encodes CATSTIQRRKTQYF. Full variable domain (rest looked up from reference TRBV15 and TRBJ2-5): DAMVIQNPRYQVTQFGKPVTLSCSQTLNHNVMYWYQQKSSQAPKLLFHYYDKDFNNEADTPDNFQSRRPNTSFCFLDIRSPGLGDTAMYLCATSTIQRRKTQYFGPGTRLLVL.